This passage covers 30 T cell receptor beta chains from one sample sequenced in a study of T-cell reconstitution after alpha-beta-depleted transplantation in children. Unique molecular identifiers were incorporated into the prepared TCRbeta library. Using its own MiXCR run on the PCR reads, TCRdb lists one record per CDR3 protein. The profile covers under 850,000 distinct CDR3 sequences, with around 12% appearing a single time and 0.79% taken by the ten largest. Specimen: PBMCs, collected before TCRalphabeta/CD19-depleted stem cell transplant. These receptors originate from a girl aged 2-15 years with congenital amegakaryocytic thrombocytopenia, due to receive a stem cell transplant.

This clonotype showed up many times. V and J are TRBV5-6 and TRBJ2-3; TRBD2 matches 9 bases. V dropped 4 bases and J dropped 2; count of bases not matched to a gene: 11. Germline CDR1 reads SGHDT; CDR2 reads YYEEEE. This CDR3 spans 17 amino acids. The CDR3 here is CASSRPKTSGNTDTQYF. The CDR3 DNA sequence: TGTGCCAGCAGCCGACCTAAGACTAGCGGAAACACAGATACGCAGTATTTT.

The rearrangement joins TRBV20-1 to TRBJ2-7, with D possibly matching TRBD2 (6 bases). Germline-derived CDR1 and CDR2 are DFQATT and SNEGSKA (reference sequence). The CDR3 loop spans 15 amino acids. The V and J ends lost 3 bases and 5 bases respectively, with 20 bases between them. The CDR3 nucleotides read TGCAGTGCTAGTAATTCTGGAGGGGCTCGGAACGAGCAGTACTTC. This translates into CSASNSGGARNEQYF.

A few counts support this clonotype. This chain uses TRBV30 with TRBJ1-5, with 8 bases that match TRBD1. The CDR3 contains 15 residues. From germline, CDR1 is GTSNPN and CDR2 SVGIG (reference sequence). The V and J ends lost 4 bases and 0 bases, in that order; junction bases with no gene match: 5. The CDR3 is CAWTPGGHSNQPQHF. CDR3 bases: TGTGCCTGGACCCCAGGGGGCCATAGCAATCAGCCCCAGCATTTT.

This clonotype has a count of ten or more. The chain is built from TRBV29-1 and TRBJ2-4, with TRBD1 as a possible D gene (5 bases). This CDR3 is built from 11 residues. The V end was cut by 8 bases, the J end by 6 bases, with 11 bases between. Germline V gene lookup returns CDR1 SQVTM and CDR2 ANQGSEA. The CDR3 sequence is CSPRVGNIQYF. CDR3 in DNA: TGCAGCCCCAGGGTGGGAAACATTCAGTACTTC.

This clonotype appeared a few times. The chain carries TRBV2 and TRBJ2-7; TRBD1 aligns across 9 bases. CDR1 is SNHLY and CDR2 is FYNNEI in the germline V gene. This CDR3 comprises 14 residues. J lost 7 bases, V lost 7 bases, and 11 bases had no gene match. In DNA, the CDR3 is TGTGCCAGCATGCCCCGGGACAGGGCGGTTGAGCAGTACTTC. Residues: CASMPRDRAVEQYF.

V usage is TRBV4-2 and J usage is TRBJ2-3, with D uncertain. The CDR3 is 16 amino acids. CDR1 is LGHNA, CDR2 YNFKEQ, per germline. V shed 0 bases and J shed 1 base, with 11 bases lying between them. The CDR3 spells CASSQEGPRGTDTQYF. CDR3 in DNA: TGTGCCAGCAGCCAAGAAGGACCTAGAGGCACAGATACGCAGTATTTT.

This clonotype was picked up a small number of times. CDR3 coding DNA: TGTGCCAGCAGTTTGGTTCCCATGGAGCCCCAGCATTTT. Translated, it gives CASSLVPMEPQHF. This chain uses TRBV12-3 or TRBV12-4 with TRBJ1-5; no clear D gene. The length of the CDR3 is 13 residues. Trimming shortened V by 3 bases and J by 8 bases, and 11 bases separated the two germline ends.

The chain recombines TRBV5-6 with TRBJ2-4; D could derive from TRBD1 or TRBD2 (5 bases each). This CDR3 is built from 15 residues. The germline CDR1 and CDR2 sequences are SGHDT and YYEEEE. V lost 3 bases and J lost 5, with 15 bases in between. CDR3 amino acids: CASSWGLGFQNIQYF. The CDR3 DNA reads as TGTGCCAGCAGCTGGGGGTTGGGTTTTCAAAACATTCAGTACTTC.

This clonotype was picked up many times. This sequence joins TRBV28 and TRBJ2-7, with a weak D call TRBD1 (5 bases). Trimming shortened V by 10 bases and J by 2 bases, and 21 bases separated the two germline ends. The length of the CDR3 is 15 residues. From germline, CDR1 is MDHEN and CDR2 SYDVKM. The CDR3 DNA reads TGTGCCATCACCAAGGGGCTATTTGCCACCTACGAGCAGTACTTC. Its translation is CAITKGLFATYEQYF.

This clonotype was seen only a few times. The V gene is TRBV20-1, the J gene TRBJ2-1; D is unresolved. The CDR3 has 11 amino acids. Trimming shortened V by 6 bases and J by 10 bases, and 13 bases separated the two germline ends. Germline V lookup: CDR1 DFQATT, CDR2 SNEGSKA (reference sequence). For the CDR3, the DNA is TGCAGTGCCCGAGAAACATTCGAGCAGTTCTTC. Translation gives CSARETFEQFF.

This clonotype has at least ten counts. The V and J genes are TRBV20-1 and TRBJ2-1; no clear D. The CDR3 length is 13 residues. Germline CDR1 is DFQATT and CDR2 is SNEGSKA (reference sequence). Trimming took 3 bases from V and 2 from J, leaving 8 bases between them. The CDR3 spells CSASARTYNEQFF. The CDR3 bases are TGCAGTGCTAGTGCGCGGACCTACAATGAGCAGTTCTTC.

This clonotype was detected ten times or more. V is TRBV20-1 and J is TRBJ2-5, with a weak D call TRBD2 (6 bases). The CDR3 length is 16 residues. Trimming stripped 3 bases from V and 4 bases from J, with 21 bases between. Germline CDR1 reads DFQATT; CDR2 reads SNEGSKA (reference sequence). The CDR3 here is CSASVLSGGGRETQYF. DNA of the CDR3: TGCAGTGCTAGCGTCCTTAGCGGTGGAGGGAGAGAGACCCAGTACTTC.

The chain has TRBV7-2 and TRBJ2-5; maybe TRBD1 (6 bases). V was shortened by 7 bases and J by 3 bases, with 15 bases between the two germline ends. This CDR3 has 14 amino acids. Germline loops: CDR1 SGHTA, CDR2 FQGNSA. In nucleotides, the CDR3 is TGTGCCAGCACCCTCTACAGGGACAAAGAGACCCAGTACTTC. Its protein product is CASTLYRDKETQYF.

This rearrangement joins TRBV5-1 to TRBJ1-3; D may be TRBD1 (6 bases). Looked up from germline, CDR1 is SGHRS and CDR2 is YFSETQ. Trimming removed 1 base at V and 0 bases at J, with 11 bases between. This CDR3 comprises 16 residues. Here the CDR3 DNA reads TGCGCCAGCAGCTTGACGGGACATCTCTCTGGAAACACCATATATTTT. It translates to CASSLTGHLSGNTIYF.

This clonotype showed up just a few times. V gene TRBV3-1 combines with J gene TRBJ2-1, with 12 bases that match TRBD2. The CDR3 totals 17 residues. The germline V gene has CDR1 LGHDT and CDR2 YNNKEL (reference sequence). Trimming took 5 bases from V and 1 from J; bases not matched to a gene: 6. This CDR3 reads CASSSKTSGRSYNEQFF. DNA of the CDR3: TGTGCCAGCAGCTCAAAGACTAGCGGGAGATCCTACAATGAGCAGTTCTTC.

This clonotype was counted many times. The V call is TRBV20-1, the J call TRBJ2-2; D is perhaps TRBD1 (6 bases). Trimming cost V 6 bases and J 6 bases, with 23 bases left between them. This CDR3 region has 16 residues. Looked up from germline, CDR1 is DFQATT and CDR2 is SNEGSKA (reference sequence). As DNA, the CDR3 is TGCAGTGCCAAACGTTCCGGGACAAAAGGCGCCGGGGAGCTGTTTTTT. This sequence encodes CSAKRSGTKGAGELFF.

The chain uses TRBV7-2 and TRBJ2-7; the D gene is possibly TRBD2 (7 bases). Trimming stripped 1 base from V and 3 bases from J, with 19 bases between. Looked up from germline, CDR1 is SGHTA and CDR2 is FQGNSA. The CDR3 is 17 amino acids. CDR3 DNA sequence: TGTGCCAGCAGCTTAGTCCTTAGGGGGGGCGCATACTACGAGCAGTACTTC. This codes for CASSLVLRGGAYYEQYF.

This clonotype was detected only a few times. The chain links TRBV7-9 to TRBJ2-6; TRBD1 matches 8 bases. The CDR3 is 16 amino acids. V shed 5 bases, J shed 0 bases, and the junction held 3 bases outside the gene matches. Germline V gene data show CDR1 as SEHNR and CDR2 as FQNEAQ (reference sequence). CDR3 coding DNA: TGTGCCAGCAGCGACAGGGGCGCCTCTGGGGCCAACGTCCTGACTTTC. It codes for CASSDRGASGANVLTF.

This chain uses TRBV20-1 with TRBJ2-7; D is possibly TRBD1 or TRBD2 (6 bases each). The length of the CDR3 is 13 residues. Germline V gene sequence: CDR1 DFQATT, CDR2 SNEGSKA (reference sequence). Between the trimmed V and J ends, which lost 0 bases and 7 bases, there was a span of 13 bases. CDR3 residues: CSARDRGEREQYF. In nucleotides, the CDR3 is TGCAGTGCTAGAGATAGGGGGGAACGGGAGCAGTACTTC.

V usage is TRBV24-1 and J usage is TRBJ2-3, with TRBD2 as a possible D gene (6 bases). Germline V gene sequence: CDR1 KGHDR, CDR2 SFDVKD. The length of the CDR3 is 13 residues. V dropped 5 bases and J dropped 11 bases, with 16 bases sitting between them. The DNA of the CDR3 is TGTGCCACCAGTGGAGACGGGACTCAAGAGCAGTATTTT. Protein product: CATSGDGTQEQYF.

This clonotype showed up many times. The V gene is TRBV24-1, the J gene TRBJ2-3; possibly TRBD1 for D (6 bases). The germline V gene has CDR1 KGHDR and CDR2 SFDVKD. V dropped 3 bases and J dropped 0 bases, with 15 bases sitting between them. The CDR3 loop spans 17 amino acids. CDR3 in amino acids: CATSDQTIGGSTDTQYF. CDR3 nucleotides: TGTGCCACCAGTGATCAGACTATTGGGGGCAGCACAGATACGCAGTATTTT.

V and J are TRBV5-1 and TRBJ1-1, with 9 bases aligning to TRBD1. Germline CDR1 is SGHRS and CDR2 is YFSETQ. V lost 4 bases and J lost 4; bases outside the gene matches: 2. The CDR3 spans 13 residues. The CDR3 is CASSEQGATEAFF. CDR3 DNA sequence: TGCGCCAGCAGCGAACAGGGGGCCACTGAAGCTTTCTTT.

This clonotype was observed many times. This chain connects TRBV5-1 to TRBJ2-1, with 12 bases lining up with TRBD2. The junction had 8 bases not matched to a gene; V was cut back by 4 bases and J by 3 bases. Germline V gene lookup returns CDR1 SGHRS and CDR2 YFSETQ. This CDR3 is built from 17 residues. This CDR3 reads CASSPVKTSGSYNEQFF. The CDR3 nucleotides are TGCGCCAGCAGCCCAGTCAAGACTAGCGGGAGCTACAATGAGCAGTTCTTC. Variable domain in full (rest from reference TRBV5-1 and TRBJ2-1): KAGVTQTPRYLIKTRGQQVTLSCSPISGHRSVSWYQQTPGQGLQFLFEYFSETQRNKGNFPGRFSGRQFSNSRSEMNVSTLELGDSALYLCASSPVKTSGSYNEQFFGPGTRLTVL.

This clonotype was picked up many times. CDR3 amino acids: CASSFTGQNQPQHF. The CDR3 region has the DNA TGCGCCAGCAGCTTTACCGGGCAGAATCAGCCCCAGCATTTT. The chain couples TRBV5-1 to TRBJ1-5; D call uncertain. The V end was cut by 2 bases, the J end by 4 bases, with 10 bases between. The CDR3 loop spans 14 amino acids. CDR1 is SGHRS, CDR2 YFSETQ, per germline.

CDR3 loop: CASRDRSTDTQYF. CDR3 nucleotide sequence: TGTGCCAGCCGGGACAGGTCCACAGATACGCAGTATTTT. The V and J genes are TRBV7-2 and TRBJ2-3; 8 bases line up with TRBD1. Per the germline V gene, CDR1 is SGHTA and CDR2 is FQGNSA. The junction had 3 bases not matched to a gene; V was cut back by 8 bases and J by 2 bases. The CDR3 contains 13 residues.

Ten or more counts support this clonotype. The V call is TRBV6-5, the J call TRBJ2-5, with D unclear. The CDR3 length is 14 residues. The germline V gene has CDR1 MNHEY and CDR2 SVGAGI. V lost 2 bases and J 2 bases, leaving 9 bases between the germline ends. The DNA for the CDR3 is TGTGCCAGCAGTTACGGTGGAGAACAAGAGACCCAGTACTTC. Translating gives CASSYGGEQETQYF.

The rearrangement uses TRBV7-9 and TRBJ1-2, with D hard to call. V was shortened by 0 bases and J by 6 bases, with 5 bases between the two germline ends. CDR1 is SEHNR and CDR2 is FQNEAQ in the germline V gene (reference sequence). The CDR3 is 12 residues long. The CDR3 protein is CASSLALHGYTF. The CDR3 DNA reads TGTGCCAGCAGCTTAGCCCTGCATGGCTACACCTTC.

In its sample, this clonotype was seen many times. This chain links TRBV20-1 with TRBJ2-3, with a weak D call TRBD2 (6 bases). Germline CDR1 is DFQATT and CDR2 is SNEGSKA (reference sequence). The CDR3 covers 13 residues. The V end was cut by 1 base, the J end by 3 bases, with 8 bases between. Written as DNA, the CDR3 is TGCAGTGCTAGAGCGGGGAGGACAGATACGCAGTATTTT. Translation: CSARAGRTDTQYF.

The rearrangement uses TRBV20-1 and TRBJ1-5, with 9 bases lining up with TRBD1. This CDR3 has 15 amino acids. The V segment lost 1 base and the J segment 7 bases; nucleotides outside the gene matches: 8. Germline-derived CDR1 and CDR2 are DFQATT and SNEGSKA (reference sequence). For the CDR3, the DNA is TGCAGTGCTAGAGTTCCGGGACAGGGCCCCCAGCCCCAGCATTTT. It encodes CSARVPGQGPQPQHF.

This chain connects TRBV7-6 to TRBJ2-2; 7 positions match TRBD1. J lost 1 base, V lost 4 bases, and 18 bases had no gene match. Per germline, CDR1 SGHVS and CDR2 FNYEAQ. This CDR3 region has 20 residues. The CDR3 region has the DNA TGTGCCAGCAGCTCACCAGGGACAGCCGCATCATCTCGGAACACCGGGGAGCTGTTTTTT. Protein sequence: CASSSPGTAASSRNTGELFF.